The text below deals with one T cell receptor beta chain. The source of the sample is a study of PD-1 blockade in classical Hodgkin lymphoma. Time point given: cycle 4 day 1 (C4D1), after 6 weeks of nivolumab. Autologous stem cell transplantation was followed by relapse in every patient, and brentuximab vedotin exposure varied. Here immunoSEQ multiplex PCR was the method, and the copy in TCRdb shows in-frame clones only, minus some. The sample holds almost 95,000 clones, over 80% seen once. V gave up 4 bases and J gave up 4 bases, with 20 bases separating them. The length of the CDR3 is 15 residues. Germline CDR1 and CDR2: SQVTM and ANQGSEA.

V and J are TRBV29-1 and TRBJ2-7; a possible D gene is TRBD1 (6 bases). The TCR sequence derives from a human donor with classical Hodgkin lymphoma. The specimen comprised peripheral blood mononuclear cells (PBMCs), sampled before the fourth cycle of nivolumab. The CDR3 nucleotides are TGCAGCGTTGGGTCCATGACAGGCTTGGCGTACGAGCAGTACTTC. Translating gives CSVGSMTGLAYEQYF.